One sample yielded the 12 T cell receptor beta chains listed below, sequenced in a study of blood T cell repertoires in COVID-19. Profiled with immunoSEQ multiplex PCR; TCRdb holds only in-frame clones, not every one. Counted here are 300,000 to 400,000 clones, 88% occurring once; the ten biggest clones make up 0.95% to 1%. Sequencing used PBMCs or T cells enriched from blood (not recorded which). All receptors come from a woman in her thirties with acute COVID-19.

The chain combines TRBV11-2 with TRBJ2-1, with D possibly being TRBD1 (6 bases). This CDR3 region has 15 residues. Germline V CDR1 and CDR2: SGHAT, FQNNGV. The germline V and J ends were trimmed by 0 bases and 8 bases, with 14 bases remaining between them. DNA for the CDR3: TGTGCCAGCAGCTTAGAGGGGGCTTCCCCATATGAGCAGTTCTTC. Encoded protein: CASSLEGASPYEQFF.

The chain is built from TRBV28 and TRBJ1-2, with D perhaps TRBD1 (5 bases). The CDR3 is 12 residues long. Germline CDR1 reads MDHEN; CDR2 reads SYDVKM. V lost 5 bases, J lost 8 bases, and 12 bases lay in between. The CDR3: CASSAGRVGYTF. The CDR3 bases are TGTGCCAGCAGTGCCGGCAGGGTCGGCTACACCTTC.

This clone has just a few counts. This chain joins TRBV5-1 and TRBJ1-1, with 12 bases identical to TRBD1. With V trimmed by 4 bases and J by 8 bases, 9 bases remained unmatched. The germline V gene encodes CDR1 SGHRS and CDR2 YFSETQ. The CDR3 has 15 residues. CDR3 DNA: TGCGCCAGCAGCGGGGGACAGGGGGCATCTCGCGAAGCTTTCTTT. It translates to CASSGGQGASREAFF.

Here the CDR3 DNA reads TGTGCCAGCAGCTTCGGACAGGATAACACTGAAGCTTTCTTT. Its translation: CASSFGQDNTEAFF. V usage is TRBV5-4 and J usage is TRBJ1-1, with 7 bases fitting TRBD1. This CDR3 comprises 14 residues. Germline V gene lookup returns CDR1 SGHNT and CDR2 YYREEE (reference sequence). The junction had 3 bases not matched to a gene; V was cut back by 2 bases and J by 2 bases. Drawing the rest from reference TRBV5-4 and TRBJ1-1, the complete variable domain is ETGVTQSPTHLIKTRGQQVTLRCSSQSGHNTVSWYQQALGQGPQFIFQYYREEENGRGNFPPRFSGLQFPNYSSELNVNALELDDSALYLCASSFGQDNTEAFFGQGTRLTVV.

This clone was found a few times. CDR3 sequence (DNA): TGTGCAAGTCGCTTATATCCGTCGGTAGAGGGGGCGTTAACTAATGAAAAACTGTTTTTT. It encodes CASRLYPSVEGALTNEKLFF. The chain employs TRBV12-2 and TRBJ1-4; TRBD1, the table's D call, was not compared with the DNA. TRBV12-2 is a listed pseudogene. This CDR3 comprises 20 residues.

CDR3 loop: CASSQPGGYEQYF. The CDR3 region has the DNA TGTGCCAGCAGCCAACCTGGCGGGTACGAGCAGTACTTC. The rearrangement uses TRBV4-2 and TRBJ2-7; perhaps TRBD2 as D (5 bases). V dropped 2 bases and J dropped 4 bases, with 9 bases sitting between them. The CDR3 extends over 13 amino acids. CDR1 and CDR2 from the germline V gene are LGHNA and YNFKEQ.

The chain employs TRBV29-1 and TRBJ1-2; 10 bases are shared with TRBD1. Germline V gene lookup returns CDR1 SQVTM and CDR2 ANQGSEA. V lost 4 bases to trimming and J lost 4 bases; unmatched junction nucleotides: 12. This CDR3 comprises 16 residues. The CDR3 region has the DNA TGCAGCGTTGGAACAGGGACAGGGGTTGTTGTCTATGGCTACACCTTC. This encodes CSVGTGTGVVVYGYTF.

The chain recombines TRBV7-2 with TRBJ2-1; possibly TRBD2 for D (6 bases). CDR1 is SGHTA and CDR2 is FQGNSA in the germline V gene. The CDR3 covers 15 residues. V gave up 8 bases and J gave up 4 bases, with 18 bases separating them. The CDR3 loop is CASQEGGVPYNEQFF. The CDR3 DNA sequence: TGTGCCAGCCAAGAGGGCGGGGTCCCTTACAATGAGCAGTTCTTC.

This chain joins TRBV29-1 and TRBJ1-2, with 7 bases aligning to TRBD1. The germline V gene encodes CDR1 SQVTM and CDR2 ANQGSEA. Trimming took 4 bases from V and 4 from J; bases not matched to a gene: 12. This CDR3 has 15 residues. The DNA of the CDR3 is TGCAGCGTTGCTGGGACAGCTCAGGGTGGCTATGGCTACACCTTC. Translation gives CSVAGTAQGGYGYTF.

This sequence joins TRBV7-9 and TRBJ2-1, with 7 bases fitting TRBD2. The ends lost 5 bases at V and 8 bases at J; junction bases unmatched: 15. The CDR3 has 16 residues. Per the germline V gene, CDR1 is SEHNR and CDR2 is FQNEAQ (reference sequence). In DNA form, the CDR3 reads TGTGCCAGCAGCCCCTCAGTCCAGCGGGGTCGGTATGAGCAGTTCTTC. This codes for CASSPSVQRGRYEQFF.

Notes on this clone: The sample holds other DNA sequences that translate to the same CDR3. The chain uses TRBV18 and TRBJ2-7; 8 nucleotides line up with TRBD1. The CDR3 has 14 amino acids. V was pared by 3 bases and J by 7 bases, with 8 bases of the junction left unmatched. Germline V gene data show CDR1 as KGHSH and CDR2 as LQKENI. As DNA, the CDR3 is TGTGCCAGCTCACCCGGGACAGGTTCGTTAGAGCAGTACTTC. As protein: CASSPGTGSLEQYF.

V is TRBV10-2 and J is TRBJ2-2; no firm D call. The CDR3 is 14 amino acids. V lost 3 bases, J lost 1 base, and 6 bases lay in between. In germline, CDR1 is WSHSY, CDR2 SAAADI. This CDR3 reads CASSDRMNTGELFF. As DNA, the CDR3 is TGCGCCAGCAGTGACAGGATGAACACCGGGGAGCTGTTTTTT.